What follows are 12 T cell receptor beta chains derived from one specimen sequenced in a study of tumor-infiltrating lymphocytes in primary liver carcinoma. The source material, 20-30 mg of unsorted bulk tissue, was used to co-extract RNA and DNA. Making TCR beta cDNA involved around 510 ng total RNA and a constant-region primer. Generation of the TCR beta libraries relied on three nested multiplex PCR rounds using slightly modified ARM-PCR. Running ten to eleven cycles apiece, the first two PCR rounds relied on TRBV1-TRBV30 forward primers together with a C-beta reverse primer. In TCRdb, the multiplex PCR reads were re-called with MiXCR into one record per CDR3 protein. The repertoire includes roughly 120,000 distinct CDR3 sequences, 50% to 65% of them detected once, and 9.3% sits in the top ten. Source material: liver tumor tissue from sampling region 1. Sample subset: tumor region T1, superior pole. These receptors all come from an older woman with primary liver carcinoma and hepatitis B virus infection.

At least ten counts were recorded for this clonotype. The chain links TRBV12-3 or TRBV12-4 to TRBJ1-2; 7 bases line up with TRBD1. The V gene end was trimmed by 5 bases and the J gene end by 4 bases; junction bases not matched to a gene: 7. This CDR3 contains 14 residues. CDR3 nucleotides: TGTGCCAGCAGTCCTCCGGGACAGCTCTATGGCTACACCTTC. Protein sequence: CASSPPGQLYGYTF.

This clonotype has ten or more counts. The rearrangement links TRBV6-1 to TRBJ1-2; the D is unclear. The CDR3 runs to 11 residues. Germline V CDR1 and CDR2: MNHNS, SASEGT. V lost 3 bases and J lost 4, with 3 bases in between. The CDR3 DNA reads as TGTGCCAGCAGTGAGCTCTATGGCTACACCTTC. Its protein product is CASSELYGYTF.

In this sample, this clonotype turned up a few times. Since no conserved phenylalanine or tryptophan closes the CDR3, a read error is the likely cause. J is TRBJ2-3 and V is TRBV29-1; no clear D gene. The V end lost 4 bases, the J end lost 0 bases, and 8 bases lay between the germline ends. Germline values: CDR1 SQVTM, CDR2 ANQGSEA. There are 13 residues in the CDR3. The CDR3 loop is CSVGADSTDTQYV. The CDR3 bases are TGCAGCGTTGGAGCCGACAGCACAGATACGCAGTATGTT.

In this sample, this clonotype turned up many times. The chain is built from TRBV10-3 and TRBJ1-4, with 9 bases aligning to TRBD1. Unmatched junction bases numbered 11, after V lost 6 bases and J lost 3 bases. CDR1 is ENHRY, CDR2 SYGVKD, per germline. The CDR3 loop spans 17 amino acids. The CDR3 DNA reads TGTGCCATCAGGCCGGGACAGGGCTCCGAAGCTAATGAAAAACTGTTTTTT. It codes for CAIRPGQGSEANEKLFF.

This clonotype was seen just once. A read error may be the cause here, since a much bigger clone is one base away. The chain recombines TRBV12-3 or TRBV12-4 with TRBJ2-1, with no clear D. V was cut by 2 bases and J by 12 bases, with 17 bases left in between. This CDR3 region has 14 residues. CDR3 bases: TGTGCCAGCAGTTTAAAGTTCCGAGGTAGCAGGCAGTTCTTC. It encodes CASSLKFRGSRQFF.

This clonotype was seen many times. The chain is built from TRBV28 and TRBJ2-7; no definite D call. CDR3 length: 12 amino acids. CDR1 and CDR2 (germline): MDHEN, SYDVKM. Trimming stripped 8 bases from V and 5 bases from J, with 13 bases between. DNA of the CDR3: TGTGCCAGCTGCCTCTTGGAAGACGAGCAGTACTTC. This translates into CASCLLEDEQYF.

A remark on this clonotype: A much larger clone differs by one base, so this may be a read error. The chain recombines TRBV10-2 with TRBJ2-1, with D tentatively TRBD1 or TRBD2 (5 bases each). CDR3 length: 16 amino acids. The germline V gene encodes CDR1 WSHSY and CDR2 SAAADI. V shed 6 bases and J shed 4 bases, with 19 bases lying between them. CDR3 coding DNA: TGCGCCAGCAGACCTTCCGGGGCCCTAGTATACAATGAGCAGTTCTTC. Amino acid sequence: CASRPSGALVYNEQFF.

V and J are TRBV28 and TRBJ1-5, with 9 bases matching TRBD1. Germline V CDR1 and CDR2: MDHEN, SYDVKM. J lost 0 bases, V lost 7 bases, and 4 bases had no gene match. The CDR3 is 15 residues long. CDR3 in DNA: TGTGCCAGCACAGCGGACAGGGGTAGCAATCAGCCCCAGCATTTT. Its protein product is CASTADRGSNQPQHF.

In the case of this clonotype: A much larger clone lies a single base off, so this may be a read error. The chain employs TRBV29-1 and TRBJ2-3; 10 positions match TRBD1. CDR1 SQVTM and CDR2 ANQGSEA come from the germline V gene. CDR3 length: 16 residues. CDR3 protein: CSVRGQGTISIDTQYF. CDR3 DNA: TGCAGCGTTAGGGGACAGGGGACCATTAGCATAGATACGCAGTATTTT.

The chain links TRBV6-5 to TRBJ1-2; D is unresolved. This CDR3 has 13 amino acids. Between the trimmed V and J ends, which lost 11 bases and 9 bases, there was a span of 22 bases. CDR1 is MNHEY, CDR2 SVGAGI, per germline. The CDR3: CAGNKGSRRSYTF. The CDR3 region has the DNA TGTGCCGGCAATAAGGGATCGCGTCGAAGCTACACCTTC.

As regards this clonotype: A much larger clone lies a single base off, so this may be a read error. The chain combines TRBV10-3 with TRBJ1-2; TRBD1 agrees at 7 bases. Germline V gene data show CDR1 as ENHRY and CDR2 as SYGVKD. The CDR3 extends over 12 amino acids. The J segment lost 12 bases and the V segment lost 3 bases, leaving 7 bases of the junction unmatched. Here the CDR3 DNA reads TGTGCCATCAGTGATCGACAGGGTAACCACACCTTC. This sequence encodes CAISDRQGNHTF.

Details on this clonotype: Sequence at one end of the junction differs from germline and may be a read error. V is TRBV5-4 and J is TRBJ1-1; D unresolved. Germline V lookup: CDR1 SGHNT, CDR2 YYREEE (reference sequence). This CDR3 has 14 residues. The CDR3 DNA follows: TGTGCCAGCAGCTTGAGGTACTTGAGCACTGAGGCTTTCTTT. Residues: CASSLRYLSTEAFF. Together with reference TRBV5-4 and TRBJ1-1, the CDR3 gives the full variable domain: ETGVTQSPTHLIKTRGQQVTLRCSSQSGHNTVSWYQQALGQGPQFIFQYYREEENGRGNFPPRFSGLQFPNYSSELNVNALELDDSALYLCASSLRYLSTEAFFGQGTRLTVV.